The 22 T cell receptor beta chains listed next were all sequenced from one sample in a study of T cell responses to AZD1222 COVID-19 vaccine (TCRdb year 2021). The time point label corresponds to: baseline before first vaccination. The protocol used for the library was the immunoSEQ multiplex PCR assay. Here the immuneACCESS table is served through TCRdb, limited to in-frame sequences with V and J called. Missing clones are a known gap in these copies; in checked studies unresolved V genes cover under half, and the rest lacks a known reason. Across this sample there are some 180,000 clones, with around 94% seen only once. 1% to 1.5% of the sample is in the top ten clones. The material was peripheral blood, obtained on day 0 of AZD1222 vaccination. These receptors were obtained from an adult in good health.

The rearrangement uses TRBV5-8 and TRBJ1-4, with 9 positions matching TRBD1. There are 18 residues in the CDR3. With V trimmed by 3 bases and J by 4 bases, 13 bases remained unmatched. Per germline, CDR1 SGHTS and CDR2 YDEGEE. The CDR3 is CASSSRPGTGFGNEKLFF. The CDR3 DNA follows: TGTGCCAGCAGCTCTCGTCCCGGGACAGGGTTCGGTAATGAAAAACTGTTTTTT.

The chain carries TRBV6-1 and TRBJ2-7, with 8 bases matching TRBD1. Germline assignment: CDR1 MNHNS and CDR2 SASEGT. The CDR3 has 15 residues. After removal of 1 base from V and 0 bases from J, the junction contained 2 bases not matched to a gene. Here the CDR3 DNA reads TGTGCCAGCAGTGAAGGACAGGGGTTCTCCTACGAGCAGTACTTC. Translating it yields CASSEGQGFSYEQYF.

CDR3 loop: CAWIRGGAIDTQYF. CDR3 sequence (DNA): TGTGCCTGGATTCGAGGGGGGGCTATAGATACGCAGTATTTT. This chain uses TRBV30 with TRBJ2-3, with D possibly TRBD2 on 7 matching bases. Trimming shortened V by 4 bases and J by 5 bases, and 16 bases separated the two germline ends. The V gene's germline CDR1 is GTSNPN and CDR2 SVGIG (reference sequence). The CDR3 spans 14 residues.

This clone was recorded only once. The V and J genes are TRBV5-5 and TRBJ2-3; D is ambiguous. CDR1 and CDR2 from the germline V gene are SGHKS and YYEKEE (reference sequence). With 0 bases removed from V and 5 bases from J, the gap between germline ends came to 4 bases. The CDR3 length is 12 residues. CDR3 protein: CASSLVLDTQYF. The CDR3 bases are TGTGCCAGCAGCTTGGTATTAGATACGCAGTATTTT.

As concerns this clone: The sample has other DNA sequences that encode this CDR3 too. V is TRBV12-3 or TRBV12-4 and J is TRBJ2-5, with D unresolved. The V end was cut by 3 bases, the J end by 4 bases, with 3 bases between. The CDR3 consists of 11 residues. CDR3 bases: TGTGCCAGCAGTTTGGGAGAGACCCAGTACTTC. Translating it yields CASSLGETQYF.

Comment on this clone: Other DNA variants within this sample encode the same CDR3. This chain connects TRBV12-3 or TRBV12-4 to TRBJ2-7, with TRBD1 matching 9 bases. The ends lost 6 bases at V and 3 bases at J; junction bases unmatched: 3. The CDR3 is 13 amino acids. CDR3 sequence: CASSSGQGYEQYF. The CDR3 DNA sequence: TGTGCCAGCAGCTCGGGACAGGGCTACGAGCAGTACTTC.

As to this clone: The sample contains more than one DNA sequence encoding this CDR3. The gene calls are TRBV6-5 and TRBJ1-1; D is possibly TRBD1 (5 bases). Trimming stripped 5 bases from V and 0 bases from J, with 10 bases between. The V gene's germline CDR1 is MNHEY and CDR2 SVGAGI. The CDR3 has 14 amino acids. CDR3 bases: TGTGCCAGCAGTCGTACAGGCATGAACACTGAAGCTTTCTTT. Its protein is CASSRTGMNTEAFF.

This chain joins TRBV6-5 and TRBJ1-5; possible D gene TRBD1, 6 bases. V gave up 2 bases and J gave up 6 bases, with 14 bases separating them. From germline, CDR1 is MNHEY and CDR2 SVGAGI. The length of the CDR3 is 15 residues. Written as DNA, the CDR3 is TGTGCCAGCAGTTACAAGGGGGGACCAGGTCAGCCCCAGCATTTT. Protein sequence: CASSYKGGPGQPQHF.

This chain links TRBV28 with TRBJ1-2; possible D gene TRBD1, 6 bases. The CDR3 contains 14 residues. Per the germline V gene, CDR1 is MDHEN and CDR2 is SYDVKM. Trimming removed 1 base at V and 7 bases at J, with 13 bases between. CDR3 nucleotide sequence: TGTGCCAGCAGTTTATTCCCCGAGGGGGTTGGCTACACCTTC. Amino acid sequence: CASSLFPEGVGYTF.

This clone was counted a single time. CDR3 sequence reads: CASSPPAQGAANEKLFF. CDR3 coding DNA: TGTGCCAGCTCACCACCGGCACAGGGAGCAGCTAATGAAAAACTGTTTTTT. The chain couples TRBV18 to TRBJ1-4; maybe TRBD1 (6 bases). Trimming stripped 0 bases from V and 3 bases from J, with 14 bases between. Germline V gene sequence: CDR1 KGHSH, CDR2 LQKENI. The CDR3 is 17 amino acids.

This chain joins TRBV4-3 and TRBJ2-1; D not resolved. The CDR3 is 15 residues long. V was pared by 1 base and J by 0 bases, with 7 bases between. Germline assignment: CDR1 LGHNA and CDR2 YSLEER. The CDR3 DNA reads TGCGCCAGCAGCCAAGTGACCCGCTCCTACAATGAGCAGTTCTTC. Translation gives CASSQVTRSYNEQFF.

This chain links TRBV28 with TRBJ1-3, with 7 bases fitting TRBD1. The germline gives CDR1 MDHEN, CDR2 SYDVKM. This CDR3 comprises 16 residues. Trimming removed 7 bases from V and 0 bases from J; junction bases left unmatched: 9. Here the CDR3 reads CASNSYPGGSGNTIYF. The CDR3 nucleotides are TGTGCCAGCAACAGCTACCCAGGGGGCTCTGGAAACACCATATATTTT.

The V call is TRBV7-8, the J call TRBJ1-2; TRBD1 matches at 8 bases. V was pared by 4 bases and J by 10 bases, with 8 bases of the junction left unmatched. The V gene's germline CDR1 is SGHVS and CDR2 FQNEAQ. This CDR3 is built from 13 residues. The CDR3 DNA reads as TGTGCCAGCAGCTCAACCGGACAGGGTGCCTACACCTTC. This codes for CASSSTGQGAYTF.

V gene TRBV7-3 combines with J gene TRBJ1-2; 7 positions match TRBD1. Germline V gene data show CDR1 as SGHTA and CDR2 as FQGTGA. Trimming cost V 5 bases and J 3 bases; bases outside gene matches: 12. There are 16 residues in the CDR3. CDR3 in amino acids: CASSPKNRGGDYGYTF. The CDR3, as DNA: TGTGCCAGCAGCCCAAAAAACAGGGGTGGTGACTATGGCTACACCTTC.

The chain links TRBV5-1 to TRBJ1-1, with unresolved D. CDR1 and CDR2 from the germline V gene are SGHRS and YFSETQ. V was trimmed by 1 base and J by 1 base, leaving 8 bases between them. The CDR3 contains 14 residues. The CDR3 is CASSLSSSNTEAFF. CDR3 sequence (DNA): TGCGCCAGCAGCTTGAGTTCCTCGAACACTGAAGCTTTCTTT.

The chain couples TRBV23-1 to TRBJ1-2; 7 bases match TRBD1. TRBV23-1 is identified as an open reading frame with a role that is uncertain. The CDR3 has 12 amino acids. V shed 7 bases, J shed 6 bases, and the junction held 5 bases outside the gene matches. The DNA of the CDR3 is TGCGCCAGCACGCGGACAGGCGATGGCTACACCTTC. It translates to CASTRTGDGYTF.

This clone was observed once. The chain recombines TRBV6-5 with TRBJ2-5; 7 nucleotides line up with TRBD2. V lost 2 bases to trimming and J lost 2 bases; unmatched junction nucleotides: 5. CDR3 size: 15 residues. Germline V lookup: CDR1 MNHEY, CDR2 SVGAGI. The CDR3 reads CASSYGVGGQETQYF. The CDR3 DNA sequence: TGTGCCAGCAGTTACGGGGTCGGGGGGCAAGAGACCCAGTACTTC.

The chain employs TRBV11-2 and TRBJ1-4; 9 positions agree with TRBD1. Germline CDR1 reads SGHAT; CDR2 reads FQNNGV. Trimming took 5 bases from V and 8 from J; bases not matched to a gene: 3. The length of the CDR3 is 13 residues. CDR3 sequence (DNA): TGTGCCAGCAGCGGACAGGGGAGAGAAAAACTGTTTTTT. Translated: CASSGQGREKLFF.

In its sample, this clone was seen a few times. The chain recombines TRBV12-3 or TRBV12-4 with TRBJ1-2; no clear D. V was cut by 6 bases and J by 3 bases, with 11 bases left in between. This CDR3 contains 13 residues. The CDR3 reads CASRYDKDYGYTF. CDR3 in DNA: TGTGCCAGCAGGTACGACAAGGACTATGGCTACACCTTC.

The sample holds one count of this clone. The rearrangement joins TRBV9 to TRBJ2-3; 11 nucleotides line up with TRBD2. CDR1 and CDR2 (germline): SGDLS, YYNGEE. This CDR3 is built from 16 residues. Germline trimming cut 0 bases from V and 3 bases from J; bases unmatched to any gene: 3. The CDR3 spells CASSVVAGGHTDTQYF. The CDR3 DNA is TGTGCCAGCAGCGTAGTAGCGGGGGGGCATACAGATACGCAGTATTTT.

V gene TRBV5-1 combines with J gene TRBJ2-2; 8 bases agree with TRBD1. The CDR3 is made up of 15 amino acids. Germline CDR1 SGHRS, CDR2 YFSETQ. V shed 4 bases and J 5 bases; nucleotides not matched to a gene: 7. CDR3 loop: CASSAWTGQTGELFF. CDR3 bases: TGCGCCAGCAGCGCGTGGACAGGGCAAACCGGGGAGCTGTTTTTT.

This chain uses TRBV2 with TRBJ1-2; D gene ambiguous. CDR1 SNHLY and CDR2 FYNNEI come from the germline V gene. Trimming removed 7 bases from V and 8 bases from J, with 20 bases in between. This CDR3 has 14 residues. The CDR3 sequence is CASIRLRGPGGYTF. The CDR3 nucleotides read TGTGCCAGCATTAGACTTCGGGGTCCCGGCGGCTACACCTTC.